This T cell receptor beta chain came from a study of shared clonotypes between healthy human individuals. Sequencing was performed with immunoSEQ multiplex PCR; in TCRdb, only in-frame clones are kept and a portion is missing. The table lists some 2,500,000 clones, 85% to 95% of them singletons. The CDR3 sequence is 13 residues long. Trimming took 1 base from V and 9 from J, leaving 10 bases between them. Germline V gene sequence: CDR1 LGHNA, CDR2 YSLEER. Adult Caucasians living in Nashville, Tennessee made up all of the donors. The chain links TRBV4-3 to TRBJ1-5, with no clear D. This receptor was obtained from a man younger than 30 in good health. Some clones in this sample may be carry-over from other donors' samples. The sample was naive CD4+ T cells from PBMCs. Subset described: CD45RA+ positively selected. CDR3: CASSQARDGPQHF. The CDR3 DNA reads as TGCGCCAGCAGCCAAGCCCGGGATGGGCCCCAGCATTTT.